A single sample is the source of the 6 T cell receptor beta chains below, sequenced in a study of T-cell reconstitution after alpha-beta-depleted transplantation in children. Molecular barcoding with unique molecular identifiers was used for the TCRbeta library. TCRdb re-analysed the PCR reads in MiXCR, keeping a single row per CDR3 protein. The sample lists more than 85,000 distinct CDR3 sequences; 4.5% to 7.5% were seen once. Sequencing was performed on PBMCs, mostly from graft donor cells, taken 60 days after TCRalphabeta/CD19-depleted stem cell transplant. Receptor source: a female patient aged 2-15 years who had a stem cell transplant for Fanconi anemia, so the T cells may come from the graft donor.

This clonotype was seen many times. This chain uses TRBV9 with TRBJ1-1; a weak D match, TRBD1 (5 bases). From germline, CDR1 is SGDLS and CDR2 YYNGEE. The CDR3 length is 14 residues. Between the trimmed V and J ends, which lost 0 bases and 7 bases, there was a span of 13 bases. DNA of the CDR3: TGTGCCAGCAGCGTAGGTCAATTTGACAGTGAAGCTTTCTTT. Amino acids: CASSVGQFDSEAFF.

The chain joins TRBV18 to TRBJ2-7; 10 bases fit TRBD1. Germline V gene lookup returns CDR1 KGHSH and CDR2 LQKENI. With 0 bases clipped from V and 5 bases from J, the junction kept 4 bases outside the gene matches. CDR3 size: 15 residues. The CDR3 bases are TGTGCCAGCTCACCACCGGGGGACAGGGGCCACGAGCAGTACTTC. Protein sequence: CASSPPGDRGHEQYF. The full variable domain, in which reference TRBV18 and TRBJ2-7 provide the parts outside the CDR3, is NAGVMQNPRHLVRRRGQEARLRCSPMKGHSHVYWYRQLPEEGLKFMVYLQKENIIDESGMPKERFSAEFPKEGPSILRIQQVVRGDSAAYFCASSPPGDRGHEQYFGPGTRLTVT.

This clonotype has a count of ten or more. The chain has TRBV7-9 and TRBJ2-1; D gene uncertain. V dropped 3 bases and J dropped 8 bases, with 8 bases sitting between them. The V gene's germline CDR1 is SEHNR and CDR2 FQNEAQ (reference sequence). The CDR3 contains 12 residues. Written as DNA, the CDR3 is TGTGCCAGCAGCTTCCGTTGGGATGAGCAGTTCTTC. Translating gives CASSFRWDEQFF.

This clonotype came up a few times. The V and J genes are TRBV5-1 and TRBJ2-5; either TRBD1 or TRBD2 may supply D (5 bases each). Germline V gene data show CDR1 as SGHRS and CDR2 as YFSETQ. V lost 2 bases to trimming and J lost 3 bases, with 8 bases between them. The CDR3 runs 13 residues. CDR3 loop: CASSFGAEETQYF. The CDR3 coding sequence is TGCGCCAGCAGCTTCGGGGCCGAAGAGACCCAGTACTTC.

This clonotype was seen many times. The chain carries TRBV2 and TRBJ2-7; possibly TRBD1 for D (5 bases). The CDR3 has 13 residues. V was pared by 3 bases and J by 4 bases, with 10 bases between. Per germline, CDR1 SNHLY and CDR2 FYNNEI. CDR3 loop: CASSDRRVYEQYF. DNA of the CDR3: TGTGCCAGCAGTGACCGCAGGGTTTACGAGCAGTACTTC.

This clonotype was recorded many times. CDR3 in DNA: TGTGCCAGCAGTTCCTATAGCGGGGGGGCCAATGAGCAGTTCTTC. As protein: CASSSYSGGANEQFF. The J gene is TRBJ2-1, the V gene TRBV25-1; 11 nucleotides agree with TRBD2. The germline V gene has CDR1 MGHDK and CDR2 SYGVNS. J lost 6 bases, V lost 5 bases, and 6 bases had no gene match. This CDR3 spans 15 amino acids.